This T cell receptor beta chain was observed in a study of cytomegalovirus exposure and HLA in healthy donors. The PCR employed 60 Vbeta primers together with 13 Jbeta primers. TCRdb keeps only in-frame clones here, not all; method: immunoSEQ multiplex PCR. The sample consists of roughly 130,000 clones, approximately 8.7% of them appearing once. Trimming took off 0 bases at V and 2 bases at J, with 14 bases between the two ends. This CDR3 contains 16 residues. CDR1 LGHNA and CDR2 YSLEER come from the germline V gene. This clone was observed a few times. The sequenced material came from PBMCs. This sequence originates from a man in his forties in good health and CMV-seronegative. The V call is TRBV4-3, the J call TRBJ2-7; a possible D gene is TRBD1 (6 bases). The CDR3 bases are TGCGCCAGCAGCCAAGAAATTAGGACAGTACCCTACGAGCAGTACTTC. Amino acids: CASSQEIRTVPYEQYF.